Sequencing of this T cell receptor beta chain was carried out in a study of T cell responses to AZD1222 COVID-19 vaccine. Findings of the study overall: Regions left unmutated in variants are reportedly the target of nearly half of spike-specific TCRs. After two AZD1222 doses, spike-specific TCR breadth and depth rose versus day 0.

TCRdb's copy holds only in-frame clones and misses some; the assay was immunoSEQ multiplex PCR. The sample contains 75,000 to 80,000 clones, around 90% of which appear only once. CDR1 and CDR2 from the germline V gene are SGHTA and FQGTGA. V lost 4 bases and J 3 bases, leaving 22 bases between the germline ends. This CDR3 contains 18 residues. Comment on this clone: No antigen is known for it.

The sequence was obtained from an adult who received the AZD1222 COVID-19 vaccine. The gene calls are TRBV7-3 and TRBJ1-5, with a possible D match to TRBD1 (5 bases). Material: peripheral blood, obtained 28 days after the second AZD1222 dose. The CDR3 region is CASSSRSEGGGNNQPQHF. The CDR3 DNA sequence: TGTGCCAGCAGCTCGAGATCGGAAGGCGGGGGGAACAATCAGCCCCAGCATTTT.